This T cell receptor beta chain comes out of a study of blood T cells in healthy people across ages. Study overall: In model experiments, template switching was able to capture about one barcoded beta molecule for every two T cells that were present. Notes on the study in general: Naive T cell percentage and TCR beta diversity correlated strongly.

Primed by a sample-barcoded 5' primer and a J-beta primer mix, a second PCR proceeded for 7 to 11 cycles. Individual samples furnished no less than 3 million CDR3-containing paired-end reads apiece. One entry per CDR3 protein, called by TCRdb with MiXCR from the 5' RACE reads. The top ten clones hold about 32% of a sample with hundreds of thousands of distinct CDR3 sequences, 40% to 45% of them seen once. A remark on this clonotype: Its antigen is undetermined.

The CDR3 is made up of 14 amino acids. Unmatched junction bases numbered 5, after V lost 6 bases and J lost 4 bases. Germline lookup yields CDR1 KGHSH and CDR2 LQKENI. This clonotype originated in an elderly man in good health. The J gene is TRBJ2-3, the V gene TRBV18; TRBD2 matches 9 bases. What was sequenced was blood. The CDR3 DNA sequence: TGTGCCAGCTCCCGGTCTAGCGGGGCAGATACGCAGTATTTT. The encoded protein is CASSRSSGADTQYF.